These 24 T cell receptor beta chains came from one sample sequenced in a study of OX40 agonist ivuxolimab in advanced cancers. Assay used: immunoSEQ multiplex PCR; TCRdb lists only in-frame clones, some missing. The sample holds about 58,000 clones, approximately 80% seen once. The sequenced sample was CD4+ or CD8+ T cells sorted from blood, obtained in a trial of the OX40 agonist ivuxolimab. Every receptor here comes from an adult with an advanced solid tumor such as melanoma, head and neck, liver or kidney cancer.

This clone was seen a single time. V gene TRBV10-2 combines with J gene TRBJ2-5; TRBD1 is a possible D gene (5 bases). This CDR3 has 14 residues. Looked up from germline, CDR1 is WSHSY and CDR2 is SAAADI. V gave up 4 bases and J gave up 5 bases, with 14 bases separating them. CDR3 bases: TGCGCCAGCAGTGGAAGGGGCGCGGAGGAGACCCAGTACTTC. It is translated as CASSGRGAEETQYF.

The J gene is TRBJ2-7, the V gene TRBV13; TRBD2 matches 10 bases. The V gene end was trimmed by 5 bases and the J gene end by 6 bases; junction bases not matched to a gene: 19. The CDR3 contains 18 residues. Germline CDR1 PRHDT, CDR2 FYEKMQ (reference sequence). The CDR3 spells CASSPPSPGLALPLEQYF. DNA for the CDR3: TGTGCCAGCAGCCCACCGTCTCCGGGACTAGCGTTGCCGCTCGAGCAGTACTTC.

This clone was counted between two and nine times. This chain joins TRBV11-2 and TRBJ1-2; D is ambiguous. In germline, CDR1 is SGHAT, CDR2 FQNNGV. The CDR3 consists of 14 residues. V was clipped by 5 bases and J by 5 bases, with 15 bases between them. DNA of the CDR3: TGTGCCAGCAGCGCTCGGAGGGCAGTGTATGGCTACACCTTC. This translates into CASSARRAVYGYTF.

The chain uses TRBV11-3 and TRBJ2-1; TRBD2 aligns across 14 bases. V gave up 4 bases and J gave up 8 bases; unmatched junction bases: 4. CDR1 and CDR2 from the germline V gene are SGHNT and YENEEA. The length of the CDR3 is 15 residues. The DNA of the CDR3 is TGTGCCAGCAGCTCGGGACTAGCGGGAGAGGATGAGCAGTTCTTC. Its translation: CASSSGLAGEDEQFF.

This chain links TRBV29-1 with TRBJ2-3, with TRBD2 identical over 7 bases. V lost 3 bases to trimming and J lost 3 bases; unmatched junction nucleotides: 9. Germline CDR1 reads SQVTM; CDR2 reads ANQGSEA. The CDR3 has 15 residues. This chain's CDR3 is CSVEGGSVVTDTQYF. Written as DNA, the CDR3 is TGCAGCGTTGAGGGCGGGAGCGTGGTGACAGATACGCAGTATTTT.

This chain connects TRBV14 to TRBJ1-1; D perhaps matches TRBD1 (6 bases). Germline V gene lookup returns CDR1 SGHDN and CDR2 FVKESK. Trimming took off 4 bases at V and 1 base at J, with 7 bases between the two ends. The CDR3 length is 13 residues. CDR3 protein: CASSRDTNTEAFF. The CDR3 coding sequence is TGTGCCAGCAGCCGGGACACGAACACTGAAGCTTTCTTT.

This chain uses TRBV7-9 with TRBJ2-1, with 7 bases aligning to TRBD2. V was clipped by 1 base and J by 8 bases; unmatched bases: 2. Germline loops: CDR1 SEHNR, CDR2 FQNEAQ (reference sequence). There are 13 residues in the CDR3. CDR3 sequence (DNA): TGTGCCAGCAGCTTAGATGGGAGGGATGAGCAGTTCTTC. It encodes CASSLDGRDEQFF.

The table lists this clone with a few counts. The V and J genes are TRBV7-8 and TRBJ2-1, with 8 bases lining up with TRBD1. Germline CDR1 SGHVS, CDR2 FQNEAQ. This CDR3 contains 17 residues. The junction had 9 bases not matched to a gene; V was cut back by 4 bases and J by 1 base. The CDR3 spells CASSSLWGTGSYNEQFF. CDR3 nucleotide sequence: TGTGCCAGCAGCTCCCTTTGGGGGACAGGTTCCTACAATGAGCAGTTCTTC.

Sample share makes this clone medium-sized. J is TRBJ1-1 and V is TRBV5-1; D gene ambiguous. Germline values: CDR1 SGHRS, CDR2 YFSETQ. This CDR3 is 12 amino acids long. V was trimmed by 4 bases and J by 2 bases, leaving 6 bases between them. In nucleotides, the CDR3 is TGCGCCAGCAGCCGGGGTAACACTGAAGCTTTCTTT. This sequence encodes CASSRGNTEAFF.

This chain connects TRBV12-5 to TRBJ2-2; D unresolved. Trimming cost V 2 bases and J 1 base, with 8 bases left between them. Germline CDR1 is LGHNT and CDR2 is FRNRAP. This CDR3 region has 15 residues. CDR3 bases: TGTGCTAGTGGTTTGAGGCCCGAGAACACCGGGGAGCTGTTTTTT. Translated, it gives CASGLRPENTGELFF. The variable domain in full, with the rest retrieved from reference TRBV12-5 and TRBJ2-2, is DARVTQTPRHKVTEMGQEVTMRCQPILGHNTVFWYRQTMMQGLELLAYFRNRAPLDDSGMPKDRFSAEMPDATLATLKIQPSEPRDSAVYFCASGLRPENTGELFFGEGSRLTVL.

This clone ranks as medium-sized. This sequence joins TRBV7-2 and TRBJ2-2, with a possible D match to TRBD2 (6 bases). Germline V CDR1 and CDR2: SGHTA, FQGNSA. Trimming shortened V by 5 bases and J by 4 bases, and 14 bases separated the two germline ends. This CDR3 contains 15 residues. The CDR3 loop reads CASSPPTGGTGELFF. The DNA of the CDR3 is TGTGCCAGCAGCCCACCGACCGGGGGCACCGGGGAGCTGTTTTTT.

The chain combines TRBV11-2 with TRBJ2-7; 9 nucleotides line up with TRBD1. This CDR3 has 16 residues. Trimming at V came to 4 bases and at J to 7 bases, leaving 14 bases not matched to a gene. Germline CDR1 SGHAT, CDR2 FQNNGV. CDR3 DNA: TGTGCCAGCAGCTCCGTAAGGGGACAGGGATCAGGAGAGCAGTACTTC. Its translation: CASSSVRGQGSGEQYF.

This clone was picked up one time. This chain links TRBV7-9 with TRBJ2-3; tentatively, D is TRBD2 (6 bases). Trimming stripped 5 bases from V and 4 bases from J, with 13 bases between. Germline V lookup: CDR1 SEHNR, CDR2 FQNEAQ (reference sequence). The CDR3 sequence is 14 residues long. CDR3 region: CASSQGWGADTQYF. CDR3 in DNA: TGTGCCAGCAGCCAAGGGTGGGGGGCAGATACGCAGTATTTT. Complete variable domain (other parts from reference TRBV7-9 and TRBJ2-3): DTGVSQNPRHKITKRGQNVTFRCDPISEHNRLYWYRQTLGQGPEFLTYFQNEAQLEKSRLLSDRFSAERPKGSFSTLEIQRTEQGDSAMYLCASSQGWGADTQYFGPGTRLTVL.

The rearrangement links TRBV7-2 to TRBJ2-2; tentative D call: TRBD1 (7 bases). V lost 3 bases and J lost 3, with 11 bases in between. This CDR3 spans 15 amino acids. Germline values: CDR1 SGHTA, CDR2 FQGNSA. The DNA for the CDR3 is TGTGCCAGCAGCTTCGGCAGGGGGGACACCGGGGAGCTGTTTTTT. This codes for CASSFGRGDTGELFF.

V is TRBV30 and J is TRBJ2-7, with D tentatively TRBD2 (5 bases). CDR1 is GTSNPN, CDR2 SVGIG, per germline (reference sequence). The CDR3 runs to 15 residues. V lost 3 bases, J lost 0 bases, and 15 bases lay in between. The CDR3 sequence: CAWSPPAGLSYEQYF. CDR3 nucleotides: TGTGCCTGGAGCCCGCCTGCGGGCCTCTCCTACGAGCAGTACTTC.

The chain combines TRBV15 with TRBJ2-7, with D perhaps TRBD1 (6 bases). CDR1 and CDR2 (germline): LNHNV, YYDKDF (reference sequence). V lost 3 bases and J lost 0, with 12 bases in between. CDR3 length equals 15 residues. The chain's CDR3 is CATSRRQENSYEQYF. CDR3 coding DNA: TGTGCCACCAGCAGGCGACAGGAAAACTCCTACGAGCAGTACTTC.

The chain is built from TRBV6-6 and TRBJ1-4, with TRBD1 identical over 7 bases. CDR1 MNHNY and CDR2 SVGAGI come from the germline V gene (reference sequence). The CDR3 has 15 residues. The J segment lost 7 bases and the V segment lost 5 bases, leaving 10 bases of the junction unmatched. The DNA of the CDR3 is TGTGCCAGCAGTCGCTCAGGGGGTACGGGTGAAAAACTGTTTTTT. The encoded protein is CASSRSGGTGEKLFF.

V and J are TRBV19 and TRBJ1-2; D unresolved. The V and J ends lost 1 base and 9 bases respectively, with 15 bases between them. This CDR3 is 14 amino acids long. Germline CDR1 is LNHDA and CDR2 is SQIVND (reference sequence). Here the CDR3 reads CASSIALRALSYTF. The CDR3 bases are TGTGCCAGTAGTATAGCCCTAAGGGCTTTGAGCTACACCTTC.

Only a few counts were recorded for this clone. This chain joins TRBV28 and TRBJ1-2, with TRBD1 identical over 10 bases. CDR1 is MDHEN and CDR2 is SYDVKM in the germline V gene. V was clipped by 6 bases and J by 6 bases; unmatched bases: 7. The CDR3 runs to 14 residues. CDR3 sequence (DNA): TGTGCCAGCAGCCTCAGGGACAGGGGTCATGGCTACACCTTC. Residues: CASSLRDRGHGYTF.

The chain links TRBV18 to TRBJ2-3; 13 positions agree with TRBD2. Germline V gene lookup returns CDR1 KGHSH and CDR2 LQKENI. Unmatched junction bases numbered 6, after V lost 6 bases and J lost 6 bases. CDR3 size: 15 residues. Here the CDR3 reads CASSLTSGRADTQYF. The CDR3 nucleotides are TGTGCCAGCTCGCTAACTAGCGGGAGGGCCGATACGCAGTATTTT.

The rearrangement uses TRBV18 and TRBJ2-7; D not certain. Germline CDR1 and CDR2: KGHSH and LQKENI. The CDR3 spans 12 residues. V dropped 3 bases and J dropped 4 bases, with 7 bases sitting between them. Here the CDR3 reads CASSPAGYEQYF. CDR3 nucleotides: TGTGCCAGCTCACCTGCTGGTTACGAGCAGTACTTC.

The V gene is TRBV5-4, the J gene TRBJ2-2; the D gene is possibly TRBD2 (5 bases). The CDR3 sequence is 17 residues long. Looked up from germline, CDR1 is SGHNT and CDR2 is YYREEE (reference sequence). V was shortened by 0 bases and J by 1 base, with 13 bases between the two germline ends. As DNA, the CDR3 is TGTGCCAGCAGCTTGGGAGTCAATAGCGTGAACACCGGGGAGCTGTTTTTT. Protein sequence: CASSLGVNSVNTGELFF.

The chain is built from TRBV4-2 and TRBJ2-3; TRBD2 agrees at 9 bases. This CDR3 has 16 residues. Germline V gives CDR1 LGHNA, CDR2 YNFKEQ. V gave up 0 bases and J gave up 7 bases; unmatched junction bases: 8. For the CDR3, the DNA is TGTGCCAGCAGCCAAGATTTCCAGCTAGCGGGAAATACGCAGTATTTT. It specifies CASSQDFQLAGNTQYF.

The rearrangement links TRBV5-4 to TRBJ2-7; D is perhaps TRBD2 (6 bases). CDR1 is SGHNT, CDR2 YYREEE, per germline (reference sequence). Trimming pared 4 bases from V and 3 bases from J, leaving 14 bases between. The CDR3 is made up of 14 amino acids. The DNA of the CDR3 is TGTGCCAGCAGCGACCCACGGGGGAGCTACGAGCAGTACTTC. Protein product: CASSDPRGSYEQYF.